This note documents a single T cell receptor (beta chain) sequence. The antigen is undetermined. Assay: immunoSEQ multiplex PCR; the TCRdb copy retains only in-frame clones and omits some. The repertoire consists of 1.5 million to 2.5 million clones, with around 96% occurring once and the leading ten covering 1.2%. V dropped 6 bases and J dropped 1 base, with 12 bases sitting between them. This CDR3 has 14 amino acids. Germline assignment: CDR1 MNHEY and CDR2 SVGAGI. The sample belongs to a study of shared clonotypes between healthy human individuals. Overall study findings and caveats: Sorted-subset sequencing, rarefaction showed, was incomplete despite large depth. Generally, naive subsets came out with larger estimated richness than memory subsets.

Naive CD8 cells lacked CD45RO and underwent positive selection for CCR7, leaving out terminally differentiated effector memory CD45RA+ cells. The source material was naive CD8+ T cells sorted from blood. The TCR comes from a young man in good health. The gene calls are TRBV6-5 and TRBJ2-5; D tentatively fits TRBD1 or TRBD2 (5 bases each). DNA of the CDR3: TGTGCCAGCAGCGCGTGGGGGACCCAAGAGACCCAGTACTTC. Its protein product is CASSAWGTQETQYF.